This note documents a single TCR beta chain sequence. This entry comes from a study of cytomegalovirus exposure and HLA in healthy donors. About the research overall: Earlier work reported some 110 million unique TCR beta sequences from 150 million to 200 million T cells.

The V end was cut by 5 bases, the J end by 1 base, with 15 bases between. There are 15 residues in the CDR3. Germline V gene data show CDR1 as SNHLY and CDR2 as FYNNEI. PCR involved 60 Vbeta and 13 Jbeta primers. Per the original methods: Some 11 million of the 80 million or so unique TCR beta chains counted in a later analysis were shared. Clones were read by immunoSEQ multiplex PCR, and TCRdb kept only the in-frame ones, dropping some. V, J and clone size derive from that table, while D and trimming were established from the DNA sequence. The sample shows 70,000 or so clones, and approximately 5.4% sits with its ten largest clones.

Sequences were obtained from PBMCs. This TCR was sampled from a man aged 35-49 years in good health and CMV-seronegative. The V gene is TRBV2, the J gene TRBJ2-7; D is ambiguous. The CDR3 nucleotides read TGTGCCAGCAGTTCTGACACTGGATGGTCCTACGAGCAGTACTTC. This translates into CASSSDTGWSYEQYF. The variable domain in full, with the rest retrieved from reference TRBV2 and TRBJ2-7, is EPEVTQTPSHQVTQMGQEVILRCVPISNHLYFYWYRQILGQKVEFLVSFYNNEISEKSEIFDDQFSVERPDGSNFTLKIRSTKLEDSAMYFCASSSDTGWSYEQYFGPGTRLTVT.